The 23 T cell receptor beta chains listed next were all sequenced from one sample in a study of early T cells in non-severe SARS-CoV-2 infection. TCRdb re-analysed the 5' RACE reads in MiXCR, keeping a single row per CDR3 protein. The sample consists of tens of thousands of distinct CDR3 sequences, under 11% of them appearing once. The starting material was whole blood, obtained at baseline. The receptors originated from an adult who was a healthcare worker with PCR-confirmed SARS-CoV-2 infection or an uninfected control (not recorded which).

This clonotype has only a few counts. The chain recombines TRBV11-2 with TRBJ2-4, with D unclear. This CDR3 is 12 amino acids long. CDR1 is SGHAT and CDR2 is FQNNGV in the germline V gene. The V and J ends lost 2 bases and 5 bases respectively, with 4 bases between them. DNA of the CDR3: TGTGCCAGCAGCTTATCCGAAAACATTCAGTACTTC. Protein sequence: CASSLSENIQYF. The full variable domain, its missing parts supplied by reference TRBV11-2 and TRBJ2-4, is EAGVAQSPRYKIIEKRQSVAFWCNPISGHATLYWYQQILGQGPKLLIQFQNNGVVDDSQLPKDRFSAERLKGVDSTLKIQPAKLEDSAVYLCASSLSENIQYFGAGTRLSVL.

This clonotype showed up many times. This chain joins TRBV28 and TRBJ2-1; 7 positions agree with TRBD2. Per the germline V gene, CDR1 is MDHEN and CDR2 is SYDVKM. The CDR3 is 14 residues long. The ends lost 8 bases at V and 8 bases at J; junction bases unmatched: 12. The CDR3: CASLGGGARDEQFF. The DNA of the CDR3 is TGTGCCAGCTTGGGCGGGGGTGCCCGGGATGAGCAGTTCTTC.

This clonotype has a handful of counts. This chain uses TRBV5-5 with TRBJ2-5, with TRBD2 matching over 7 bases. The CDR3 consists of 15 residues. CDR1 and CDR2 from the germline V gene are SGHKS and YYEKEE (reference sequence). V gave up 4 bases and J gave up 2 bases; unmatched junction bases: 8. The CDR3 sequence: CASSPSSGIQETQYF. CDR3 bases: TGTGCCAGCAGCCCATCCAGCGGGATACAAGAGACCCAGTACTTC.

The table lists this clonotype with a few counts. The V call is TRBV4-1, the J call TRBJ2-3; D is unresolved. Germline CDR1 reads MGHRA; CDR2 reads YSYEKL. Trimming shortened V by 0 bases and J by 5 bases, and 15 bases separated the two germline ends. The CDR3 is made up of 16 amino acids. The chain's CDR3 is CASSQEVSNSGDTQYF. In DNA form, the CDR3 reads TGCGCCAGCAGCCAAGAGGTTTCTAATTCGGGAGATACGCAGTATTTT.

CDR3 sequence (DNA): TGTGCCAGCAGTTACTACGGAAAGGGTACTGAAGCTTTCTTT. The encoded protein is CASSYYGKGTEAFF. The chain is built from TRBV6-2 or TRBV6-3 and TRBJ1-1; D is unresolved. The germline V gene has CDR1 MNHEY and CDR2 SVGEGT. V was trimmed by 1 base and J by 5 bases, leaving 11 bases between them. The CDR3 runs 14 residues.

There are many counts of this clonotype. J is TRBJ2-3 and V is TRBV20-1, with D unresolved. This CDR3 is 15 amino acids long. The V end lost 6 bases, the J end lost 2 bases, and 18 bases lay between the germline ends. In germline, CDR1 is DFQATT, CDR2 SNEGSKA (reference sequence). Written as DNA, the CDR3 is TGCAGTGCCGCGATACCTGGGGTTACCACAGATACGCAGTATTTT. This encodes CSAAIPGVTTDTQYF.

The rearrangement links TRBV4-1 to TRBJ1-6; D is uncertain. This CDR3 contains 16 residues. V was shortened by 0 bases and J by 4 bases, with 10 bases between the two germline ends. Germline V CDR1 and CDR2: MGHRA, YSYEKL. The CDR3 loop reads CASSQEFPDYNSPLHF. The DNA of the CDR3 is TGCGCCAGCAGCCAAGAGTTTCCGGATTATAATTCACCCCTCCACTTT.

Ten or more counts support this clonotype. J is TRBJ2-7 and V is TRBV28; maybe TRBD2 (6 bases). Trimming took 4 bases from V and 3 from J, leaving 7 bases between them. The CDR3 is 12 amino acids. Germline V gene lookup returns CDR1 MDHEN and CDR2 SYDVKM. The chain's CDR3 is CASSWGGYEQYF. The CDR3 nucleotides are TGTGCCAGCAGTTGGGGAGGCTACGAGCAGTACTTC.

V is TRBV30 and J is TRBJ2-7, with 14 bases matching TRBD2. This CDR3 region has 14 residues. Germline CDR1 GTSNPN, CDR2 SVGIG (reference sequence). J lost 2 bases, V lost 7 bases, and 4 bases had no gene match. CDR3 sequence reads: CALGLAGVTYEQYF. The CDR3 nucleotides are TGTGCCTTGGGACTAGCGGGAGTAACCTACGAGCAGTACTTC.

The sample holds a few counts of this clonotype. The CDR3 loop reads CASSLAVRRQGYEQYF. The CDR3 coding sequence is TGTGCCAGCAGTTTAGCTGTGAGGAGACAGGGCTACGAGCAGTACTTC. V gene TRBV12-3 or TRBV12-4 combines with J gene TRBJ2-7; TRBD1 matches at 7 bases. The CDR3 has 16 amino acids. Trimming at V came to 0 bases and at J to 3 bases, leaving 8 bases not matched to a gene.

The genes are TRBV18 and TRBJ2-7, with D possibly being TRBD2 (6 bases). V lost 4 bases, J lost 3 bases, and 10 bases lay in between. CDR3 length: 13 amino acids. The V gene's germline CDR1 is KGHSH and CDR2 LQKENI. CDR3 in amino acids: CASSRAGIYEQYF. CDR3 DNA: TGTGCCAGCTCACGGGCGGGGATCTACGAGCAGTACTTC.

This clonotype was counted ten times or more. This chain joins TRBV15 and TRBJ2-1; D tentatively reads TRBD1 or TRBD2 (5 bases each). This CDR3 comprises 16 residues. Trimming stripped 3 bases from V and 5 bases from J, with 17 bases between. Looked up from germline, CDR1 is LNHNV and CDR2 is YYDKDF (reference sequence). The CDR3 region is CATSSPPGRLDNEQFF. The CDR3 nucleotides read TGTGCCACCAGCAGCCCCCCGGGACGGTTAGACAATGAGCAGTTCTTC.

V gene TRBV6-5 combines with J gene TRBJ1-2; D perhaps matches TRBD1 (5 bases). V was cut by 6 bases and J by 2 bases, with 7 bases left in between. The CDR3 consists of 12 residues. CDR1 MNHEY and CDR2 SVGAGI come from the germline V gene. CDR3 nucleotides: TGTGCCAGCAGAGCAGGGAACTATGGCTACACCTTC. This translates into CASRAGNYGYTF.

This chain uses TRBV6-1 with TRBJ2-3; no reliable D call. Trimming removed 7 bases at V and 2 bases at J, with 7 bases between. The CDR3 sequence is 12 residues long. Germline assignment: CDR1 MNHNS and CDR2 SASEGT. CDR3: CASNQNTDTQYF. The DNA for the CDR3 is TGTGCCAGCAACCAAAACACAGATACGCAGTATTTT.

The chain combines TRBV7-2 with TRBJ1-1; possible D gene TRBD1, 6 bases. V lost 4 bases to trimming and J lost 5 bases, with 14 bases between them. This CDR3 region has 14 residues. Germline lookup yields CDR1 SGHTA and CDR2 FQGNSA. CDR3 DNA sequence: TGTGCCAGCAGCTCGGTCAGGGGCCGAACTGAAGCTTTCTTT. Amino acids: CASSSVRGRTEAFF.

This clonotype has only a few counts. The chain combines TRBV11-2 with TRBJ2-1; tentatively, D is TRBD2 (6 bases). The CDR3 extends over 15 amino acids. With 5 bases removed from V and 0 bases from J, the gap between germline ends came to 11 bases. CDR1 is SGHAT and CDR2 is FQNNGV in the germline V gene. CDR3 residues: CASSLLAVSYNEQFF. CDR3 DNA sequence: TGTGCCAGCAGCCTCTTAGCGGTCTCCTACAATGAGCAGTTCTTC.

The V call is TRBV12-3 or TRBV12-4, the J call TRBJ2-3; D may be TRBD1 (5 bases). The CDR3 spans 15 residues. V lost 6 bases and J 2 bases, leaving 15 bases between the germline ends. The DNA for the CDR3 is TGTGCCAGCAGCCCCATAGACAGCTACACAGATACGCAGTATTTT. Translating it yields CASSPIDSYTDTQYF.

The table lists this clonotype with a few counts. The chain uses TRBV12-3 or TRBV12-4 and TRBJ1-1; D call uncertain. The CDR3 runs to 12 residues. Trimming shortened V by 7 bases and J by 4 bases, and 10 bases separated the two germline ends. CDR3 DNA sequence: TGTGCCAGCAAGACCCTAGTCACTGAAGCTTTCTTT. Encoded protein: CASKTLVTEAFF.

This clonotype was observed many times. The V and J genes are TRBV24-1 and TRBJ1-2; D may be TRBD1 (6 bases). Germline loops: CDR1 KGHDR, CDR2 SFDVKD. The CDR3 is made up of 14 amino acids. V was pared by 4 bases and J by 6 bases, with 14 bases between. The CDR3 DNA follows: TGTGCCACCAGTGAGGGGGCACAGAGCCATGGCTACACCTTC. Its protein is CATSEGAQSHGYTF.

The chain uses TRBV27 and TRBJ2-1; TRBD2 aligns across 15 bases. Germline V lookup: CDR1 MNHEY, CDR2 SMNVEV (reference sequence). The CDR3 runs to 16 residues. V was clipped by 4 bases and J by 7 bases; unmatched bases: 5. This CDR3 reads CASSSIGTSGRNEQFF. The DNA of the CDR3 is TGTGCCAGCAGTTCTATAGGGACTAGCGGGAGGAATGAGCAGTTCTTC.

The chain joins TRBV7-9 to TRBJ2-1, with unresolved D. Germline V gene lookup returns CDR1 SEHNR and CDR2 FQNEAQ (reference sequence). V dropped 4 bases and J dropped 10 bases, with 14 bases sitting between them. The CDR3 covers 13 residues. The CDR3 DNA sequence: TGTGCCAGCAGCTCTTTCCTGGCATCCGAGCAGTTCTTC. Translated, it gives CASSSFLASEQFF.

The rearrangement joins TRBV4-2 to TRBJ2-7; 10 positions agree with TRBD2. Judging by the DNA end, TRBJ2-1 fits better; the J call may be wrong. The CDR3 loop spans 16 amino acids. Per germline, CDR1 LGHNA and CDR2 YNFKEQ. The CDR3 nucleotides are TGTGCCAGCAGCCAACTTTTGGGGACTAGCGCCTACGAGCAGTTCTTC. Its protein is CASSQLLGTSAYEQFF.

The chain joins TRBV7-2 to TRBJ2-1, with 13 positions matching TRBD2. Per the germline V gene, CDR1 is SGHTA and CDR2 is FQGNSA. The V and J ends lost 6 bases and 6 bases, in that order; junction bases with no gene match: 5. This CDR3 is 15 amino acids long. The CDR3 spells CASSWTSGRTNEQFF. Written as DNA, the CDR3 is TGTGCCAGCAGTTGGACTAGCGGGAGAACCAATGAGCAGTTCTTC.